This TCR beta chain was retrieved from a study of blood T cells in healthy people across ages. Study results and limitations: Estimated diversity that came from one million T cells was considered an underestimate.

This clonotype was recorded at least ten times. Its target is unknown. Germline CDR1 reads LGHDT; CDR2 reads YNNKEL (reference sequence). The CDR3 loop spans 14 amino acids. Trimming shortened V by 1 base and J by 7 bases, and 11 bases separated the two germline ends. Alongside a J-beta primer mix, a sample-barcoded 5' primer served in a second PCR lasting roughly 6 to 11 cycles. Via MiXCR, TCRdb re-called the 5' RACE reads, giving one row per CDR3 protein. The sample has hundreds of thousands of distinct CDR3 sequences, 29% seen once. Each of the donors had roughly 10 milliliters of peripheral blood drawn into EDTA-treated Vacutainer tubes. In each sample, at least 6.5 million PBMCs were isolated.

The V gene is TRBV3-1, the J gene TRBJ2-1; D is ambiguous. The sample comprised blood. This receptor was obtained from an elderly woman in good health. As DNA, the CDR3 is TGTGCCAGCAGCCAAGTTCGTATCCGGAATGAGCAGTTCTTC. This sequence encodes CASSQVRIRNEQFF.